This T cell receptor beta chain was documented in a study of patients and donors after allogeneic stem cell transplantation. TCRdb ran MiXCR on the RT-PCR reads and lists one entry per CDR3 protein. Among about a million distinct CDR3 sequences, approximately 18% were seen once, and the ten largest hold approximately 5.9%. Germline CDR1 is LNHNV and CDR2 is YYDKDF (reference sequence). The CDR3 has 18 residues. The V and J ends lost 1 base and 6 bases, in that order; junction bases with no gene match: 15. The sample taken for sequencing was blood, either unsorted or a sorted T cell fraction (not recorded which). The chain combines TRBV15 with TRBJ2-7; 10 bases match TRBD1. The source of this sequence is a human donor who was either an allogeneic HSCT recipient or a stem cell or donor lymphocyte infusion donor (not recorded which). It is not recorded whose cells these are; they may come from a transplant donor. Written as DNA, the CDR3 is TGTGCCACCAGCAGAGGACAGGGGGCGGCCGGCCCCTTACTCGAGCAGTACTTC. It translates to CATSRGQGAAGPLLEQYF.